These 30 T cell receptor beta chains originate from one sample sequenced in a study of cytotoxic CD8 clonotypes in ibrutinib-treated CLL. The protocol was immunoSEQ multiplex PCR, while the TCRdb copy is restricted to in-frame clones and leaves out a portion. The sample has 65,000 to 80,000 clones, over 65% seen once. Material: PBMCs, obtained after 24 months of ibrutinib treatment. The receptors were sampled from a human donor with chronic lymphocytic leukemia.

V gene TRBV14 combines with J gene TRBJ1-1; D uncertain. CDR1 is SGHDN and CDR2 is FVKESK in the germline V gene. Trimming took 2 bases from V and 10 from J, leaving 11 bases between them. The CDR3 runs 12 residues. The CDR3 loop is CASSQQSYRAFF. CDR3 nucleotide sequence: TGTGCCAGCAGCCAACAATCGTATAGAGCTTTCTTT.

The rearrangement joins TRBV27 to TRBJ2-7, with a tentative D call TRBD1 (5 bases). The CDR3 extends over 14 amino acids. Germline CDR1 MNHEY, CDR2 SMNVEV (reference sequence). The V end lost 6 bases, the J end lost 7 bases, and 19 bases lay between the germline ends. This CDR3 is CASRRTVSYREQYF. DNA of the CDR3: TGTGCCAGCAGACGGACGGTTTCCTACAGGGAGCAGTACTTC.

A single count supports this clone. V gene TRBV10-3 combines with J gene TRBJ1-3, with 7 bases identical to TRBD1. V lost 7 bases to trimming and J lost 1 base; unmatched junction nucleotides: 4. The CDR3 contains 14 residues. Germline V lookup: CDR1 ENHRY, CDR2 SYGVKD. The CDR3 region is CAITQGLSGNTIYF. DNA for the CDR3: TGTGCCATCACACAGGGGCTATCTGGAAACACCATATATTTT.

The CDR3 nucleotides are TGCGCCAGCAGCCAAAATAGCGGCACCTACAATGAGCAGTTCTTC. Protein: CASSQNSGTYNEQFF. The gene calls are TRBV4-3 and TRBJ2-1, with D perhaps TRBD2 (6 bases). Trimming cost V 2 bases and J 2 bases, with 10 bases left between them. CDR3 length: 15 amino acids. From germline, CDR1 is LGHNA and CDR2 YSLEER.

This sequence joins TRBV7-9 and TRBJ1-2, with D uncertain. V was trimmed by 5 bases and J by 8 bases, leaving 21 bases between them. This CDR3 contains 15 residues. The germline V gene encodes CDR1 SEHNR and CDR2 FQNEAQ (reference sequence). The CDR3 loop is CASSHPRSSAGGYTF. CDR3 nucleotides: TGTGCCAGCAGCCACCCTAGGAGCTCCGCCGGGGGCTACACCTTC.

The chain couples TRBV28 to TRBJ1-5, with 8 bases that match TRBD1. V lost 2 bases and J lost 4; bases outside the gene matches: 4. The CDR3 is 15 amino acids. The germline gives CDR1 MDHEN, CDR2 SYDVKM. In DNA, the CDR3 is TGTGCCAGCAGTTTAGGGGGACAGGATAATCAGCCCCAGCATTTT. Amino acids: CASSLGGQDNQPQHF.

The chain employs TRBV19 and TRBJ2-2, with TRBD1 matching 9 bases. V was pared by 9 bases and J by 4 bases, with 3 bases of the junction left unmatched. The CDR3 loop spans 13 amino acids. The V gene's germline CDR1 is LNHDA and CDR2 SQIVND (reference sequence). This chain's CDR3 is CASRTGVTGELFF. The CDR3 coding sequence is TGTGCCAGCAGGACAGGGGTCACCGGGGAGCTGTTTTTT.

This chain connects TRBV29-1 to TRBJ1-2; 8 bases fit TRBD1. Germline V gene data show CDR1 as SQVTM and CDR2 as ANQGSEA. V lost 4 bases and J lost 1; bases outside the gene matches: 5. The CDR3 has 14 amino acids. CDR3 residues: CSVAGGQGNYGYTF. The CDR3 DNA follows: TGCAGCGTTGCCGGAGGACAGGGTAACTATGGCTACACCTTC.

The V and J genes are TRBV5-1 and TRBJ2-3; D remains unclear. The CDR3 runs 12 residues. V shed 0 bases and J shed 6 bases, with 5 bases lying between them. Germline V gene lookup returns CDR1 SGHRS and CDR2 YFSETQ. In DNA form, the CDR3 reads TGCGCCAGCAGCTTGGTTCGGGATACGCAGTATTTT. Translation gives CASSLVRDTQYF. The full variable domain, its missing parts supplied by reference TRBV5-1 and TRBJ2-3, is KAGVTQTPRYLIKTRGQQVTLSCSPISGHRSVSWYQQTPGQGLQFLFEYFSETQRNKGNFPGRFSGRQFSNSRSEMNVSTLELGDSALYLCASSLVRDTQYFGPGTRLTVL.

J is TRBJ2-7 and V is TRBV21-1; TRBD2, as called in the table, went unchecked against the DNA. TRBV21-1 counts as a pseudogene. This CDR3 spans 14 amino acids. The chain's CDR3 is CAGINPRDPYEQYF. In DNA form, the CDR3 reads TGTGCCGGCATAAACCCCCGAGATCCTTACGAGCAGTACTTC.

The sample holds one count of this clone. The V and J genes are TRBV5-1 and TRBJ2-2, with 7 bases identical to TRBD1. CDR3 size: 18 residues. Unmatched junction bases numbered 12, after V lost 0 bases and J lost 4 bases. Germline CDR1 SGHRS, CDR2 YFSETQ. The CDR3 loop is CASSLAVLAGGRTGELFF. The DNA for the CDR3 is TGCGCCAGCAGCTTGGCGGTTTTGGCAGGGGGTCGCACCGGGGAGCTGTTTTTT.

This sequence joins TRBV5-1 and TRBJ2-1; 9 positions agree with TRBD2. Germline V gene lookup returns CDR1 SGHRS and CDR2 YFSETQ. This CDR3 is 16 amino acids long. Trimming at V came to 7 bases and at J to 0 bases, leaving 8 bases not matched to a gene. The CDR3 nucleotides are TGCGCCAGCGGACGTATTAGCGGGAGCTCCTACAATGAGCAGTTCTTC. Translating it yields CASGRISGSSYNEQFF.

The chain combines TRBV6-1 with TRBJ1-2; no clear D. Between the trimmed V and J ends, which lost 2 bases and 1 base, there was a span of 11 bases. The CDR3 sequence is 15 residues long. The germline V gene encodes CDR1 MNHNS and CDR2 SASEGT. This CDR3 reads CASSEYPTNNYGYTF. DNA for the CDR3: TGTGCCAGCAGTGAATATCCGACGAATAACTATGGCTACACCTTC.

V is TRBV29-1 and J is TRBJ2-7, with 10 nucleotides matching TRBD2. This CDR3 is 14 amino acids long. V was pared by 5 bases and J by 3 bases, with 7 bases of the junction left unmatched. Germline CDR1 is SQVTM and CDR2 is ANQGSEA. The CDR3 DNA reads TGCAGCGTTTCGGGAGCGGGAGGGAGCTACGAGCAGTACTTC. This codes for CSVSGAGGSYEQYF.

The table lists this clone with a count of one. CDR3 sequence reads: CASSLTQGMGADTQYF. In DNA form, the CDR3 reads TGCGCCAGCAGCCTAACACAGGGGATGGGCGCAGATACGCAGTATTTT. The chain joins TRBV5-1 to TRBJ2-3; 7 bases line up with TRBD1. Germline loops: CDR1 SGHRS, CDR2 YFSETQ. V was pared by 4 bases and J by 4 bases, with 12 bases of the junction left unmatched. The CDR3 runs to 16 residues.

This clone was seen more than once but under ten times. V gene TRBV11-2 combines with J gene TRBJ1-4; possible D gene TRBD1, 6 bases. Trimming left V 3 bases short and J 7 bases short, with 15 bases between. Germline V gene sequence: CDR1 SGHAT, CDR2 FQNNGV. CDR3 length: 15 residues. This chain's CDR3 is CASSFWGGASEKLFF. The CDR3 nucleotides read TGTGCCAGCAGCTTTTGGGGGGGCGCGAGTGAAAAACTGTTTTTT. Full variable domain (missing parts from reference TRBV11-2 and TRBJ1-4): EAGVAQSPRYKIIEKRQSVAFWCNPISGHATLYWYQQILGQGPKLLIQFQNNGVVDDSQLPKDRFSAERLKGVDSTLKIQPAKLEDSAVYLCASSFWGGASEKLFFGSGTQLSVL.

CDR3 DNA sequence: TGTGCCAGCAGCCTAACAGGGGGCGTCGGTGGCTACACCTTC. This sequence encodes CASSLTGGVGGYTF. V gene TRBV6-6 combines with J gene TRBJ1-2, with 9 bases lining up with TRBD1. The trim removed 6 bases at V and 7 bases at J, leaving 9 bases unmatched. CDR1 is MNHNY, CDR2 SVGAGI, per germline (reference sequence). The CDR3 sequence is 14 residues long.

The V gene is TRBV18, the J gene TRBJ2-7, with D uncertain. The CDR3 runs 11 residues. Trimming took 6 bases from V and 6 from J, leaving 9 bases between them. The germline V gene encodes CDR1 KGHSH and CDR2 LQKENI. CDR3 residues: CASSPFLEQYF. As DNA, the CDR3 is TGTGCCAGCTCCCCCTTCCTCGAGCAGTACTTC.

This chain uses TRBV6-5 with TRBJ1-2, with D possibly being TRBD1 (5 bases). V lost 6 bases, J lost 4 bases, and 9 bases lay in between. CDR1 is MNHEY, CDR2 SVGAGI, per germline. The CDR3 covers 12 residues. CDR3 nucleotides: TGTGCCAGCAGCCAGGGCTTCTATGGCTACACCTTC. The encoded protein is CASSQGFYGYTF.

V gene TRBV10-3 combines with J gene TRBJ1-2; D uncertain. The V gene's germline CDR1 is ENHRY and CDR2 SYGVKD. This CDR3 has 13 amino acids. Trimming removed 0 bases from V and 4 bases from J, with 6 bases in between. The CDR3 nucleotides are TGTGCCATCAGTGAGTCGGACGTCTATGGCTACACCTTC. It encodes CAISESDVYGYTF.

This clone was seen only a few times. This rearrangement joins TRBV15 to TRBJ1-1; 8 bases line up with TRBD1. The germline V gene has CDR1 LNHNV and CDR2 YYDKDF (reference sequence). This CDR3 is 14 amino acids long. Trimming removed 5 bases from V and 10 bases from J; junction bases left unmatched: 12. CDR3 DNA sequence: TGTGCCACCAGCCAACCATCTGGACAGGGTACAGCTTTCTTT. It yields the protein CATSQPSGQGTAFF.

The J gene is TRBJ2-1, the V gene TRBV28; possibly TRBD1 for D (6 bases). The CDR3 spans 14 residues. Germline-derived CDR1 and CDR2 are MDHEN and SYDVKM. Trimming removed 5 bases at V and 7 bases at J, with 15 bases between. CDR3: CASSQGQLINEQFF. CDR3 sequence (DNA): TGTGCCAGCAGTCAGGGACAACTAATAAATGAGCAGTTCTTC.

The chain employs TRBV6-5 and TRBJ2-3; 14 nucleotides align to TRBD2. Germline trimming cut 6 bases from V and 5 bases from J; bases unmatched to any gene: 4. The CDR3 has 15 residues. Per the germline V gene, CDR1 is MNHEY and CDR2 is SVGAGI. CDR3 in amino acids: CASRGLAGVGDTQYF. The DNA of the CDR3 is TGTGCCAGCAGGGGACTAGCGGGAGTGGGAGATACGCAGTATTTT.

The chain carries TRBV7-3 and TRBJ2-3; D is perhaps TRBD1 (7 bases). The CDR3 consists of 16 residues. Looked up from germline, CDR1 is SGHTA and CDR2 is FQGTGA. The V end lost 1 base, the J end lost 6 bases, and 17 bases lay between the germline ends. The CDR3 loop reads CASSLNRGGQDDTQYF. In nucleotides, the CDR3 is TGTGCCAGCAGCTTAAATCGGGGAGGACAGGACGATACGCAGTATTTT.

The V and J genes are TRBV6-5 and TRBJ2-5, with 10 positions matching TRBD1. The CDR3 length is 14 residues. Germline CDR1 reads MNHEY; CDR2 reads SVGAGI. Trimming took 6 bases from V and 5 from J; bases not matched to a gene: 6. The CDR3 is CASSSTGGRETQYF. CDR3 in DNA: TGTGCCAGCAGCTCGACAGGGGGCAGGGAGACCCAGTACTTC.

V and J are TRBV27 and TRBJ1-1; 7 positions match TRBD1. Germline V CDR1 and CDR2: MNHEY, SMNVEV (reference sequence). Germline trimming cut 5 bases from V and 5 bases from J; bases unmatched to any gene: 5. This CDR3 comprises 13 residues. CDR3 DNA: TGTGCCAGCAGTACCAGGGGGGGAACTGAAGCTTTCTTT. Protein product: CASSTRGGTEAFF.

The rearrangement links TRBV7-2 to TRBJ1-3; D gene unclear. Per germline, CDR1 SGHTA and CDR2 FQGNSA. The CDR3 is made up of 13 amino acids. Between the trimmed V and J ends, which lost 4 bases and 3 bases, there was a span of 7 bases. CDR3 DNA: TGTGCCAGCAGCTACAAATTTGGAAACACCATATATTTT. It translates to CASSYKFGNTIYF.

The V and J genes are TRBV10-3 and TRBJ1-1; D not resolved. V was pared by 6 bases and J by 2 bases, with 13 bases between. The CDR3 contains 14 residues. Germline CDR1 and CDR2: ENHRY and SYGVKD. In DNA, the CDR3 is TGTGCCATCAGAAACCCCGGGGAAAACACTGAAGCTTTCTTT. Translated, it gives CAIRNPGENTEAFF.

The chain combines TRBV5-1 with TRBJ2-1; 13 positions agree with TRBD2. V was pared by 1 base and J by 7 bases, with 5 bases of the junction left unmatched. Germline values: CDR1 SGHRS, CDR2 YFSETQ. The CDR3 sequence is 16 residues long. The CDR3 is CASSLRTSGSGNEQFF. CDR3 bases: TGCGCCAGCAGCTTGCGGACTAGCGGGAGTGGGAATGAGCAGTTCTTC.

The chain joins TRBV7-9 to TRBJ2-1; 13 bases map to TRBD2. This CDR3 region has 16 residues. Germline V gene sequence: CDR1 SEHNR, CDR2 FQNEAQ (reference sequence). V trimming: 5 bases; J trimming: 8 bases; junction bases outside the gene matches: 9. The CDR3 reads CASSRRTSGRTDEQFF. DNA of the CDR3: TGTGCCAGCAGCCGGAGGACTAGCGGGAGAACGGATGAGCAGTTCTTC.